The rows below give T cell receptor beta chains drawn from one sample of a study of pediatric ulcerative colitis. Assay: immunoSEQ multiplex PCR; the TCRdb copy retains only in-frame clones and omits some. The table includes about 36,000 clones, 55% to 85% detected once. What was sequenced was gut tissue. All receptors derive from a boy younger than 18 with moderate ulcerative colitis. CDR3s include the opening cysteine and the closing phenylalanine or tryptophan. The order of the fields is J gene, V gene, D gene, clone size, CDR3 DNA, CDR3 protein. A D gene is named only where the DNA matches it firmly. A row's size may be missing; if present it is once, few, many or a size class.

TRBJ2-7	TRBV25-1	TRBD1	few	TGTGCCAGCAGTGGAACCGGGACAGGACACTACGAGCAGTACTTC	CASSGTGTGHYEQYF
TRBJ2-1	TRBV2	-	-	TGTGCCAGCAGTAAACAGGGACGATACAATGAGCAGTTCTTC	CASSKQGRYNEQFF
TRBJ1-2	TRBV4-2	-	-	TGTGCCAGCAGCCAGAACGACAGGAGCAGTTATGGCTACACCTTC	CASSQNDRSSYGYTF
TRBJ2-5	TRBV9	TRBD2	-	TGTGCCAGCAGCGTGTACGGCGGGAGGGGCGGAGAGACCCAGTACTTC	CASSVYGGRGGETQYF
TRBJ1-6	TRBV25-1	-	few	TGTGCCAGCAGTGACTCCCTGAGGTATAATTCACCCCTCCACTTT	CASSDSLRYNSPLHF
TRBJ2-7	TRBV11-3	TRBD2	-	TGTGCCAGCAGCCCGGGGGGTGCCTACGAGCAGTACTTC	CASSPGGAYEQYF
TRBJ2-2	TRBV23-1	-	-	TGCGCCAGCAGTCAAAAGGGTCGGGAAGGGTTTACCGGGGAGCTGTTTTTT	CASSQKGREGFTGELFF
TRBJ2-1	TRBV18	TRBD2	-	TGTGCCAGCTCCCTCCGGACTAGCAATGAGCAGTTCTTC	CASSLRTSNEQFF
TRBJ1-5	TRBV23-1	-	-	TGCGCCAGCAGTCACCTTCGGCAGAAAAACCGCCATCAGCCCCAGCATTTT	CASSHLRQKNRHQPQHF
TRBJ2-3	TRBV5-8	-	once	TGTGCCAGCAGCTTAGTAGGGTACGGGAGCACAGATACGCAGTATTTT	CASSLVGYGSTDTQYF
TRBJ1-1	TRBV5-1	TRBD1	-	TGCGCCAGCAGCTGGGACAGGAGTCGAACCTCCAGGACTGAAGCTTTCTTT	CASSWDRSRTSRTEAFF
TRBJ1-1	TRBV5-6	-	-	TGTGCCAGCAGCTTCGGGTCAGGGTCGGGGAACACTGAAGCTTTCTTT	CASSFGSGSGNTEAFF
TRBJ2-5	TRBV6-4	-	-	TGTGCCCCCCAGGAGGACTGGCCCCCAGAGACCCAGTACTTC	CAPQEDWPPETQYF
TRBJ2-1	TRBV18	-	-	TGTGCCAGCTCACCGACAGAATTTGAGCAGTTCTTC	CASSPTEFEQFF
TRBJ1-6	TRBV7-2	-	few	TGTGCCAGCAGCCCCCCCGTAGGCGGACTCAGAAATTCACCCCTCCACTTT	CASSPPVGGLRNSPLHF
TRBJ2-2	TRBV5-4	-	-	TGTGCCAGCAGCGCGCACACCGGGGAGCTGTTTTTT	CASSAHTGELFF
TRBJ2-7	TRBV10-3	TRBD1	-	TGTGCCATCTTATCCCCACCCGACAGGGGGGTAGCGATAGGAGCCTACGAGCAGTACTTC	CAILSPPDRGVAIGAYEQYF
TRBJ1-5	TRBV6-6	-	-	TGTGCCAGCAGTTACTTCCCCCGCTTAACCCCCCAGCATTTT	CASSYFPRLTPQHF
TRBJ2-7	TRBV19	-	-	TGTGCCAGTAGAAGGGACGATTTGGACGAGCAGTACTTC	CASRRDDLDEQYF
TRBJ2-1	TRBV7-2	TRBD2	-	TGTGCCAGCAGCACACGGACTAGCTCCTACAATGAGCAGTTCTTC	CASSTRTSSYNEQFF
TRBJ1-2	TRBV11-1	-	-	TGTGCCAGCAGCTTAGGCCGGTCCGGGAGTAACTATGGCTACACCTTC	CASSLGRSGSNYGYTF
TRBJ2-3	TRBV2	-	-	TGTGCCAGCAGCCTGACAGGTACCCCTAGCACAGATACGCAGTATTTT	CASSLTGTPSTDTQYF
TRBJ2-5	TRBV27	-	-	TGTGCCAGCAGTTGGCCGGAGGGAGGAGAGACCCAGTACTTC	CASSWPEGGETQYF
TRBJ1-1	TRBV21-1	-	once	TGTGCCAGCAGCATCACAGGACAGAACACTGAAGCTTTCTTT	CASSITGQNTEAFF
TRBJ2-7	TRBV5-1	-	few	TGCGCCAGCAGCTCCACCCCGGCGACTAGGCCGAGCTCCTACGAGCAGTACTTC	CASSSTPATRPSSYEQYF
TRBJ2-2	TRBV5-1	-	-	TGCGCCAGCAGCTTGGCCCCCCGAACGAACACCGGGGAGCTGTTTTTT	CASSLAPRTNTGELFF
TRBJ1-5	TRBV5-8	-	few	TGTGCCAGCAGCTACCAGGTCACTCAGCCCCAGCATTTT	CASSYQVTQPQHF
TRBJ2-1	TRBV2	-	once	TGTGCCAGCAGTGAACGGCGCGGCTTGGGTCTGAATGAGCAGTTCTTC	CASSERRGLGLNEQFF
TRBJ2-1	TRBV2	-	-	TGTGCCAGCAGCCTGTTCGGAGGCTCTTCCAATGAGCAGTTCTTC	CASSLFGGSSNEQFF
TRBJ1-1	TRBV20-1	-	-	TGCAGTGCCGGAGTGGAGACTGAAGCTTTCTTT	CSAGVETEAFF
TRBJ1-1	TRBV2	-	-	TGTGCCAGCAGTGGGGACTCAGGTGGCACTGAAGCTTTCTTT	CASSGDSGGTEAFF
TRBJ1-2	TRBV29-1	-	-	TGCAGCGTTGTGCCCCAGGACCTAACACATGGGTCGCGGTGGGGCTACACCTTC	CSVVPQDLTHGSRWGYTF
TRBJ2-5	TRBV30	-	-	TGTGCCTGGAGTCGGAAGGTTAGAGGACCGGGACGAGAGACCCAGTACTTC	CAWSRKVRGPGRETQYF
TRBJ1-1	TRBV7-9	-	-	TGTGCCAGCAGCTCGTCGCCAGCCGGTACTGAAGCTTTCTTT	CASSSSPAGTEAFF
TRBJ1-1	TRBV15	-	-	TGTGCCACCAGCTGGGAACGGGCAGGTAGTGAAGCTTTCTTT	CATSWERAGSEAFF
TRBJ2-1	TRBV7-2	-	once	TGTGCCAGCAGCTTAGCCGCGGGTCGGGAGCAGTTCTTC	CASSLAAGREQFF
TRBJ1-1	TRBV6-5	-	-	TGTGCCAGCAGGCACGACACTGAAGCTTTCTTT	CASRHDTEAFF
TRBJ2-1	TRBV21-1	-	-	TGTGCCAGCAGTTGGACGGGCTCCTACAATGAGCAGTTCTTC	CASSWTGSYNEQFF
TRBJ2-4	TRBV7-2	-	-	TGTGCCAGCAGCCTGGGCCCAGGATCATCGGGTAACATTCAGTACTTC	CASSLGPGSSGNIQYF
TRBJ2-3	TRBV6-1	-	once	TGTGCCAGCAGTGAATTAGCGCAGTATTTT	CASSELAQYF
TRBJ2-3	TRBV30	TRBD2	-	TGTGCCTGGAGTTTACTAGCGGGGGGGTCTGATACGCAGTATTTT	CAWSLLAGGSDTQYF
TRBJ2-7	TRBV5-1	-	-	TGCGCCAGCTCCCCATCAGAGGGTGGGGAGCAGTACTTC	CASSPSEGGEQYF
TRBJ1-1	TRBV5-4	-	-	TGTGCCAGCAGCTGGGCTGGGCGGGGCACTGAAGCTTTCTTT	CASSWAGRGTEAFF